This TCR beta chain emerged from a study of T cell responses to AZD1222 COVID-19 vaccine. Measured with immunoSEQ multiplex PCR; TCRdb has only the in-frame clones, and not every one. The table lists 67,000 or so clones, roughly 84% of them singletons. Trimming took off 7 bases at V and 1 base at J, with 15 bases between the two ends. Germline V gene sequence: CDR1 MNHEY, CDR2 SVGAGI. CDR3 length: 15 residues. The chain uses TRBV6-5 and TRBJ2-3, with a possible D match to TRBD2 (6 bases). Sequencing was performed on peripheral blood, taken on day 0 of AZD1222 vaccination. This clonotype was sampled from an adult in good health. The CDR3 loop is CASIQGWGGTDTQYF. CDR3 DNA: TGTGCCAGCATCCAAGGTTGGGGGGGCACAGATACGCAGTATTTT.